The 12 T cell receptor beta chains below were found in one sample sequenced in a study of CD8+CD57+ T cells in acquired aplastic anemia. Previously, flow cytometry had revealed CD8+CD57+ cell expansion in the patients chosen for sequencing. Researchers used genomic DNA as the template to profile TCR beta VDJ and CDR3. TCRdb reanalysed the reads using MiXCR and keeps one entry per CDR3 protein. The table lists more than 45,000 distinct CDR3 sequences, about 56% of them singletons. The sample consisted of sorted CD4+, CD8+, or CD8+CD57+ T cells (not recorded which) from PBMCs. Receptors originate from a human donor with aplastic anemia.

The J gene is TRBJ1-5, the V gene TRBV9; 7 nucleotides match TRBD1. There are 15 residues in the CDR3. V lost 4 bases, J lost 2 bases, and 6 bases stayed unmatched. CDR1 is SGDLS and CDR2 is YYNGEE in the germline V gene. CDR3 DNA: TGTGCCAGCAGCCCACAGGGGAGCGGCAATCAGCCCCAGCATTTT. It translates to CASSPQGSGNQPQHF.

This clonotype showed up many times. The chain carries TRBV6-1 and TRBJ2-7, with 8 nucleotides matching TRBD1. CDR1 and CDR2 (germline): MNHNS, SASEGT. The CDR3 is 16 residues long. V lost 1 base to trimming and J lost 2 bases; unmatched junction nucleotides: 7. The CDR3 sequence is CASSEDEGTGAYEQYV. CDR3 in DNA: TGTGCCAGCAGTGAAGATGAGGGGACAGGCGCCTACGAGCAGTACGTC.

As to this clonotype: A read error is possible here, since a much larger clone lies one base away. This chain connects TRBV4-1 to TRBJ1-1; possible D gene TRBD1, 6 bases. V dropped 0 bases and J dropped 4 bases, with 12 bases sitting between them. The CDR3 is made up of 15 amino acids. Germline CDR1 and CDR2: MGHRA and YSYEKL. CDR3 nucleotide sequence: TGCGCCAGCAGCCAAGAAGGAGGGGGGGGCACTGAAGCTTTCTTT. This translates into CASSQEGGGGTEAFF.

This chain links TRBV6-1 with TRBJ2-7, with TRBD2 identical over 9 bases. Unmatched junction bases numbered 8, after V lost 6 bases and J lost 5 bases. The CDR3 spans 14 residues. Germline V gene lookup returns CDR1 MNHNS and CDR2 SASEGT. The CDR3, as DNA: TGTGCCAGCAGGTTTCAAGCGGGGGGACACGAGCAGTACTTC. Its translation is CASRFQAGGHEQYF.

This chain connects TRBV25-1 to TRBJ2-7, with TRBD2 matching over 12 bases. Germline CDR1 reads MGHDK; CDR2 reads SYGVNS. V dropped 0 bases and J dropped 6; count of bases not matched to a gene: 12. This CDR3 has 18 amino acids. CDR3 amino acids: CASSEYRLAGGPSREQYF. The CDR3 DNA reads TGTGCCAGCAGTGAATATCGGCTAGCGGGGGGGCCGTCTCGCGAGCAGTACTTC.

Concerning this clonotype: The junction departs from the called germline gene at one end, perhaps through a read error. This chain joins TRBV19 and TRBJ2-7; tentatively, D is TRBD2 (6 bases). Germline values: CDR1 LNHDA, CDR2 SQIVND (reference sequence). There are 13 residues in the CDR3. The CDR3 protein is CTSSGQADYEQYF. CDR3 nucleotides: TGTACCAGTAGCGGCCAAGCGGACTACGAGCAGTACTTC.

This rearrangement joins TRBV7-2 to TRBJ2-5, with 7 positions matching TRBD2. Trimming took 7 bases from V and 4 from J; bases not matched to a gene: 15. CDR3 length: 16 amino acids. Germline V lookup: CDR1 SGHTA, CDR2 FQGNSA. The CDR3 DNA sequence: TGTGCCAGCATCCGCACTGCGGGGGTTTCAGGAGAGACCCAGTACTTC. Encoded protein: CASIRTAGVSGETQYF.

The CDR3 region has the DNA TGCAGCGTTGAAGGATTGGGAGATACGCAGTATTTT. Protein sequence: CSVEGLGDTQYF. This rearrangement joins TRBV29-1 to TRBJ2-3; D not certain. Trimming cost V 1 base and J 5 bases, with 7 bases left between them. Germline CDR1 SQVTM, CDR2 ANQGSEA. The CDR3 runs to 12 residues.

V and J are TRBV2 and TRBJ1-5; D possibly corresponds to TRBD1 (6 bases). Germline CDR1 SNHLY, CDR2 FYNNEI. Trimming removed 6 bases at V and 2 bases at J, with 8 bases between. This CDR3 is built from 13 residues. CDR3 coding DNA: TGTGCCAGCAGGGGGGCAGGCAATCAGCCCCAGCATTTT. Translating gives CASRGAGNQPQHF. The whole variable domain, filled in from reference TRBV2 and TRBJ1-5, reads EPEVTQTPSHQVTQMGQEVILRCVPISNHLYFYWYRQILGQKVEFLVSFYNNEISEKSEIFDDQFSVERPDGSNFTLKIRSTKLEDSAMYFCASRGAGNQPQHFGDGTRLSIL.

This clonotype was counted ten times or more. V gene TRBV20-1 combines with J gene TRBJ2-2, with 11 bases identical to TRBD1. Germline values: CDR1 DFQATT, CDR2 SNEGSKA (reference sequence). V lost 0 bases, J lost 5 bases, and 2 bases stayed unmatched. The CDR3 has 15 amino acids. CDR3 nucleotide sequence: TGCAGTGCTAGAGAAGGACAGGGGGCGACCGGGGAGCTGTTTTTT. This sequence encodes CSAREGQGATGELFF.

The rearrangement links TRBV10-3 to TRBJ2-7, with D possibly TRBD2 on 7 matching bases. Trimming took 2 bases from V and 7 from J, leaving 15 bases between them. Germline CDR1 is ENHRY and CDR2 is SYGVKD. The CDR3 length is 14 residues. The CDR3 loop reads CAISEAKGGDEQYF. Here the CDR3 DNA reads TGTGCCATCAGTGAGGCCAAGGGGGGGGATGAGCAGTACTTC.

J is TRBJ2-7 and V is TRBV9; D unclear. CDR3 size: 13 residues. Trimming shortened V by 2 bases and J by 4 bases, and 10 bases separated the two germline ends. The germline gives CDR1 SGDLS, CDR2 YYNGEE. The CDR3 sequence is CASSVTDRYEQYF. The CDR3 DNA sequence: TGTGCCAGCAGCGTTACAGACCGGTACGAGCAGTACTTC.